These T cell receptor beta chains were read from a single sample in a study of T cell repertoires in cytomegalovirus infection. TCRdb analysed the reads with MiXCR anew, one entry per CDR3 protein. The profile covers about 300,000 distinct CDR3 sequences, with roughly 24% appearing a single time and approximately 15% taken by the ten largest. The sample taken for sequencing was PBMCs. All receptors come from a human donor in good health (CMV status not recorded). Some clones in this sample may be carry-over from other donors' samples. CDR3s include the opening cysteine and the closing phenylalanine or tryptophan. Fields, in order: clone size, CDR3 length, V gene, CDR3 protein. Clone size, where shown, is once, few, many, or a class for clones that have expanded.

. 14 TRBV4-3 CASSQDNGWDEQFF
. 11 TRBV28 CASTKGGEQYF
many 15 TRBV7-2 CASSRDRLSSYEQYF
many 14 TRBV7-2 CASSLSWTAQELFF
few 12 TRBV6-2/TRBV6-3 CASSYAVSEAFF
few 14 TRBV15 CATSRDPEGYGYTF
few 16 TRBV28 CASSLWAGTSGNTIYF
. 15 TRBV4-1 CASSHPGLGGNEQFF
. 13 TRBV20-1 CSARRGSLNEQFF
. 14 TRBV7-6 CASSAPGRGDEQFF
. 14 TRBV12-3/TRBV12-4 CASSYTVGQETQYF
few 16 TRBV7-2 CASSLGGQAAYNEQFF
. 13 TRBV7-9 CASSPGPTYEQYF
few 12 TRBV30 CADGGLNTEAFF
. 14 TRBV28 CASRGGTGWETQYF
many 14 TRBV7-2 CASSSDRGWEKLFF
. 12 TRBV6-6 CASRESDSPLHF
. 17 TRBV11-2 CASSLSTGGAGNTEAFF
few 13 TRBV29-1 CSVVGRGRETQYF
few 13 TRBV12-3/TRBV12-4 CASSIGTYTEAFF
. 13 TRBV7-9 CASSLPPGVEQYF
few 16 TRBV6-2/TRBV6-3 CASSYSRETSYGEQYF
few 16 TRBV28 CASSPRLAGVQETQYF
few 15 TRBV11-2 CASSPDDARPYEQYF
many 15 TRBV10-3 CAISVKASGANVLTF
few 14 TRBV12-3/TRBV12-4 CASSQDRYNSPLHF
once 15 TRBV20-1 CSASKTSGTEDTQYF
. 15 TRBV2 CASNSRDRDNEKLFF
. 15 TRBV28 CASSLGGTGNQPQNF
. 16 TRBV5-4 CASSYPSGGNTGELFF
few 13 TRBV12-3/TRBV12-4 CASNLGSYNEQFF
many 18 TRBV7-6 CASSLVGPSGGPEGTQYF